What follows are 7 T cell receptor beta chains derived from one specimen sequenced in a study of shared T cell receptors in the human thymus. Produced via immunoSEQ multiplex PCR; TCRdb's table is partial and in-frame only. The sample records approximately 760,000 clones, 80% to 90% being singletons. These records were also assigned to another study, of human thymus T cells.

Input material: thymocytes. The receptors stem from a girl under three years old with a congenital heart defect.

The J gene is TRBJ2-7, the V gene TRBV7-2; 9 bases are a match to TRBD1. V lost 3 bases to trimming and J lost 5 bases; unmatched junction nucleotides: 11. The CDR3 covers 16 residues. The germline V gene encodes CDR1 SGHTA and CDR2 FQGNSA. As DNA, the CDR3 is TGTGCCAGCAGCTTGCAGGGACAGGGAATAATCCACGAGCAGTACTTC. Its translation: CASSLQGQGIIHEQYF.

This chain uses TRBV7-6 with TRBJ2-5; 7 positions match TRBD1. This CDR3 spans 15 amino acids. The ends lost 5 bases at V and 4 bases at J; junction bases unmatched: 10. CDR1 and CDR2 (germline): SGHVS, FNYEAQ. The DNA of the CDR3 is TGTGCCAGCAGCCCTCCGGGACAGCAGGGAGAGACCCAGTACTTC. Encoded protein: CASSPPGQQGETQYF.

This clone appeared a few times. The chain uses TRBV5-5 and TRBJ2-1, with D maybe TRBD2 (5 bases). Germline CDR1 reads SGHKS; CDR2 reads YYEKEE (reference sequence). This CDR3 region has 18 residues. The V end lost 0 bases, the J end lost 0 bases, and 16 bases lay between the germline ends. CDR3 protein: CASSLEVSAMSSYNEQFF. The CDR3 DNA sequence: TGTGCCAGCAGCTTGGAAGTTAGCGCTATGAGCTCCTACAATGAGCAGTTCTTC.

This clone has just one count. The J gene is TRBJ2-1, the V gene TRBV2; D perhaps matches TRBD2 (5 bases). Trimming stripped 10 bases from V and 0 bases from J, with 16 bases between. Germline CDR1 and CDR2: SNHLY and FYNNEI. The CDR3 is made up of 15 amino acids. CDR3 DNA: TGTGCCATGACGGGGTGGATCGGCTCCTACAATGAGCAGTTCTTC. Translation: CAMTGWIGSYNEQFF. The full variable domain, completed using reference TRBV2 and TRBJ2-1, is EPEVTQTPSHQVTQMGQEVILRCVPISNHLYFYWYRQILGQKVEFLVSFYNNEISEKSEIFDDQFSVERPDGSNFTLKIRSTKLEDSAMYFCAMTGWIGSYNEQFFGPGTRLTVL.

J is TRBJ2-1 and V is TRBV20-1; the D is unclear. V was pared by 3 bases and J by 13 bases, with 13 bases between. CDR3 size: 11 residues. Germline V gene lookup returns CDR1 DFQATT and CDR2 SNEGSKA (reference sequence). The DNA for the CDR3 is TGCAGTGCTAGCGACGCAGGCTACCAGTTCTTC. Translation gives CSASDAGYQFF.

V is TRBV19 and J is TRBJ1-5; no definite D call. CDR1 and CDR2 (germline): LNHDA, SQIVND (reference sequence). With 10 bases removed from V and 6 bases from J, the gap between germline ends came to 16 bases. CDR3 size: 13 residues. The CDR3 reads CATRRRVAQPQHF. CDR3 sequence (DNA): TGTGCCACCAGGAGGAGGGTAGCTCAGCCCCAGCATTTT.

The chain recombines TRBV5-6 with TRBJ2-7; 12 nucleotides align to TRBD2. The CDR3 is 19 amino acids. After removal of 4 bases from V and 0 bases from J, the junction contained 14 bases not matched to a gene. Germline values: CDR1 SGHDT, CDR2 YYEEEE. The CDR3 sequence: CASSVRLAGDTPSSYEQYF. In DNA, the CDR3 is TGTGCCAGCAGCGTGAGACTAGCGGGGGATACCCCGAGCTCCTACGAGCAGTACTTC.